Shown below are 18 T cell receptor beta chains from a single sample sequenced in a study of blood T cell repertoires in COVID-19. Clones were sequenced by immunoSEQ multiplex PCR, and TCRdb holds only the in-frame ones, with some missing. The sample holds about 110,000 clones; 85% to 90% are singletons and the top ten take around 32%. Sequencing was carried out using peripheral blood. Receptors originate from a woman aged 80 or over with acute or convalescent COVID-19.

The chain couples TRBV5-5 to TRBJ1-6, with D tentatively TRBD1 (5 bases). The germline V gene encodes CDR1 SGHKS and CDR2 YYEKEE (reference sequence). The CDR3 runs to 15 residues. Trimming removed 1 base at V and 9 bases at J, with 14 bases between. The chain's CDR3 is CASSLWQGGSSPLHF. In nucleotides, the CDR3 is TGTGCCAGCAGCTTGTGGCAGGGAGGAAGTTCACCCCTCCACTTT.

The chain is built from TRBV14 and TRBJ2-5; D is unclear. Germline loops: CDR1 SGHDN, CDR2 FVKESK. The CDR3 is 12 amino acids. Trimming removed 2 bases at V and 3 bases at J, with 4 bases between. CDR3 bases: TGTGCCAGCAGCCAACTAAAAGAGACCCAGTACTTC. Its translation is CASSQLKETQYF.

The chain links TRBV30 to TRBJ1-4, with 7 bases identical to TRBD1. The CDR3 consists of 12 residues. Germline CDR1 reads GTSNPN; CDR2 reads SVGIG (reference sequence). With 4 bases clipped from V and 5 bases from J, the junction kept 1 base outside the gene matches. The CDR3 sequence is CAWTGGNEKLFF. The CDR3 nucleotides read TGTGCCTGGACAGGGGGAAATGAAAAACTGTTTTTT.

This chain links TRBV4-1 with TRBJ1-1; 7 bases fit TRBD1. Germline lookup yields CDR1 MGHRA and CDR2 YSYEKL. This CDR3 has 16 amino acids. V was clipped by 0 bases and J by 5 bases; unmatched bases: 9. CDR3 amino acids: CASSQEIGRGRTEAFF. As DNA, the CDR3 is TGCGCCAGCAGCCAAGAAATTGGCAGGGGGAGGACTGAAGCTTTCTTT.

CDR3 in DNA: TGTGCCAGCAGCCTACAATCGGGGTCCACAGATACGCAGTATTTT. As protein: CASSLQSGSTDTQYF. The chain links TRBV3-1 (or the pseudogene TRBV3-2) to TRBJ2-3; D may be TRBD2 (5 bases). The germline V gene has CDR1 LGHDT and CDR2 YNNKEL (reference sequence). The CDR3 contains 15 residues. The V end was cut by 4 bases, the J end by 2 bases, with 13 bases between.

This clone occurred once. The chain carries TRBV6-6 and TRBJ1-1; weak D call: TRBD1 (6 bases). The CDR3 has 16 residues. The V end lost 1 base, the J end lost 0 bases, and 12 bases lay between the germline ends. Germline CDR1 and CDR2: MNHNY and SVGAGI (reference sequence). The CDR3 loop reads CASSYLGGAMNTEAFF. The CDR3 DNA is TGTGCCAGCAGTTACTTAGGGGGAGCCATGAACACTGAAGCTTTCTTT.

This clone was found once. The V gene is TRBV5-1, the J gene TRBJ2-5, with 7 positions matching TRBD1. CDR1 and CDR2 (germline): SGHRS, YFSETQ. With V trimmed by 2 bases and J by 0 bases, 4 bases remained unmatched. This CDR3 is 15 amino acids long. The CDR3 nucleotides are TGCGCCAGCAGCTTCACCAGGGGGTACCAAGAGACCCAGTACTTC. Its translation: CASSFTRGYQETQYF. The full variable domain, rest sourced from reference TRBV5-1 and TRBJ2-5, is KAGVTQTPRYLIKTRGQQVTLSCSPISGHRSVSWYQQTPGQGLQFLFEYFSETQRNKGNFPGRFSGRQFSNSRSEMNVSTLELGDSALYLCASSFTRGYQETQYFGPGTRLLVL.

For the CDR3, the DNA is TGTGCCAGCAGCTTCGGGGGGGGCCGGAACACCGGGGAGCTGTTTTTT. Its translation is CASSFGGGRNTGELFF. V gene TRBV11-3 combines with J gene TRBJ2-2, with TRBD2 matching over 8 bases. Germline V CDR1 and CDR2: SGHNT, YENEEA. This CDR3 comprises 16 residues. V lost 3 bases and J lost 1; bases outside the gene matches: 4.

The CDR3 coding sequence is TGTGCCAGCAGTTTATGGTCGGCGGGGGACAGGGGCTACAATGAGCAGTTCTTC. Translating gives CASSLWSAGDRGYNEQFF. V and J are TRBV28 and TRBJ2-1; 10 bases align to TRBD1. The CDR3 has 18 amino acids. The germline gives CDR1 MDHEN, CDR2 SYDVKM. V gave up 0 bases and J gave up 3 bases; unmatched junction bases: 8.

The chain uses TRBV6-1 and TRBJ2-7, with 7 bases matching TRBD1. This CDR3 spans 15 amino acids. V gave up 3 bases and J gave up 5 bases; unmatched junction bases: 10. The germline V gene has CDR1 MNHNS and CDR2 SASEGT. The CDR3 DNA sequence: TGTGCCAGCAGTGAGGGAGCCTGGACAGGCCACGAGCAGTACTTC. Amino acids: CASSEGAWTGHEQYF.

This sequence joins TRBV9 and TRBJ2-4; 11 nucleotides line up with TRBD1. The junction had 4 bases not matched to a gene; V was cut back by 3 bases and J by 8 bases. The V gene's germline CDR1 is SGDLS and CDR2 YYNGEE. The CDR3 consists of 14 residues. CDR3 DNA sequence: TGTGCCAGCAGCGCGGACAGGGGGCGGGACATTCAGTACTTC. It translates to CASSADRGRDIQYF.

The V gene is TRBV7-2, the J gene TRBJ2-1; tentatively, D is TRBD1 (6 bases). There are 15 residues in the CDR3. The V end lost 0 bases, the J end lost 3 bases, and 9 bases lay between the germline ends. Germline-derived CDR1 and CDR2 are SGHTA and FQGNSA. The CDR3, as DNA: TGTGCCAGCAGCTTAGCAAGGGGGTACTACAATGAGCAGTTCTTC. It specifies CASSLARGYYNEQFF. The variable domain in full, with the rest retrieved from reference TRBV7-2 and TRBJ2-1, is GAGVSQSPSNKVTEKGKDVELRCDPISGHTALYWYRQSLGQGLEFLIYFQGNSAPDKSGLPSDRFSAERTGGSVSTLTIQRTQQEDSAVYLCASSLARGYYNEQFFGPGTRLTVL.

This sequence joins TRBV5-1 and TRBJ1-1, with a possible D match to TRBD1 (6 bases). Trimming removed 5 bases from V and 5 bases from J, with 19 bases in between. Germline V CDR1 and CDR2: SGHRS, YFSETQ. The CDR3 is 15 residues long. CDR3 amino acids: CASRLESRGWTEAFF. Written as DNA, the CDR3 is TGCGCCAGCAGACTTGAGTCCAGGGGATGGACTGAAGCTTTCTTT.

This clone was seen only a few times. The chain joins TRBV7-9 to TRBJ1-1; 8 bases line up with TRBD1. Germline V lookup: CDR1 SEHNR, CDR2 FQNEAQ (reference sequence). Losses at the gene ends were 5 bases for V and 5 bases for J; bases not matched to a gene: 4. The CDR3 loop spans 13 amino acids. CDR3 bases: TGTGCCAGCAGCACTGGACAGGGAACTGAAGCTTTCTTT. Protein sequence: CASSTGQGTEAFF.

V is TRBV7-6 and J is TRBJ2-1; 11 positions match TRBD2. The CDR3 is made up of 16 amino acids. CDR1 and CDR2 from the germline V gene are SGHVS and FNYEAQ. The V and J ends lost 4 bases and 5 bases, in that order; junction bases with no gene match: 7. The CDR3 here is CASSYTGLAGHNEQFF. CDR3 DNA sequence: TGTGCCAGCAGCTACACCGGACTAGCGGGTCACAATGAGCAGTTCTTC. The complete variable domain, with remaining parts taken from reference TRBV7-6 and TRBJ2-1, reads GAGVSQSPRYKVTKRGQDVALRCDPISGHVSLYWYRQALGQGPEFLTYFNYEAQQDKSGLPNDRFSAERPEGSISTLTIQRTEQRDSAMYRCASSYTGLAGHNEQFFGPGTRLTVL.

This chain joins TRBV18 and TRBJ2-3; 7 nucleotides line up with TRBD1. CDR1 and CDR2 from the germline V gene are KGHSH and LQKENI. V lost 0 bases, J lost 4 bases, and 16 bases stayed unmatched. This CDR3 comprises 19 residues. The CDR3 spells CASSPPKGGAPVNSDTQYF. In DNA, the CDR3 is TGTGCCAGCTCACCACCCAAAGGGGGCGCCCCGGTTAATTCAGATACGCAGTATTTT.

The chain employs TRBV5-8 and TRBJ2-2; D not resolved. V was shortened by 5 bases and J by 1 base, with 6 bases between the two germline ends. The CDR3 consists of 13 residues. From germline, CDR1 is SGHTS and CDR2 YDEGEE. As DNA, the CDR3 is TGTGCCAGCAGTTTACAGAACACCGGGGAGCTGTTTTTT. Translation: CASSLQNTGELFF.

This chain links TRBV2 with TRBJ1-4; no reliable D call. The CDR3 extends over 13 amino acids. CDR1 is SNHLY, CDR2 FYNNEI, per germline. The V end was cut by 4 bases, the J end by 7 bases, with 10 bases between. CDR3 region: CASSGGQAEKLFF. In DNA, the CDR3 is TGTGCCAGCAGTGGAGGGCAGGCTGAAAAACTGTTTTTT.